This is a list of T cell receptor beta chains from one sample in a study of T-cell reconstitution after alpha-beta-depleted transplantation in children. From the PCR reads, TCRdb called clonotypes with MiXCR, one entry per CDR3 protein. The data contain 150,000 to 250,000 distinct CDR3 sequences, 13% to 15% of them singletons. Source: PBMCs from the stem cell graft donor, taken from the stem cell graft. Every receptor here comes from a human donor who donated a stem cell graft to a child with acute lymphoblastic leukemia. CDR3s include the opening cysteine and the closing phenylalanine or tryptophan. The D gene is left open where the match is weak. For some rows the clone size is stated as once, few or many, or as a class when expanded; others skip it.

abundance: few; v_gene: TRBV5-1; j_gene: TRBJ2-6; d_gene: TRBD1; CDR3nt: TGCGCCAGCAGCGGGGGACAGGGGAGTGGGGCCAACGTCCTGACTTTC; CDR3aa: CASSGGQGSGANVLTF
abundance: many; v_gene: TRBV6-5; j_gene: TRBJ1-4; d_gene: NA; CDR3nt: TGTGCCAGCAGTTACTCGGAAAGGGGAATTGAAAAACTGTTTTTT; CDR3aa: CASSYSERGIEKLFF
abundance: many; v_gene: TRBV7-2; j_gene: TRBJ2-3; d_gene: NA; CDR3nt: TGTGCCAGCAGTTACACGTGTGACGGGAAGTCGTGCACAGATACGCAGTATTTT; CDR3aa: CASSYTCDGKSCTDTQYF
abundance: many; v_gene: TRBV29-1; j_gene: TRBJ2-7; d_gene: NA; CDR3nt: TGCAGCGCAACGGTTCTCGGTTCCGCACCCTACGAGCAGTACTTC; CDR3aa: CSATVLGSAPYEQYF
abundance: few; v_gene: TRBV4-1; j_gene: TRBJ2-7; d_gene: TRBD2; CDR3nt: TGCGCCAGCAGCCAGGGGACTAGATACGAGCAGTACTTC; CDR3aa: CASSQGTRYEQYF
abundance: many; v_gene: TRBV21-1; j_gene: TRBJ2-2; d_gene: NA; CDR3nt: TGTGCCAGCAGCAAAATACTAGCGGAGAGGGCCGGGGAGCTGTTTTTT; CDR3aa: CASSKILAERAGELFF
abundance: NA; v_gene: TRBV5-6; j_gene: TRBJ2-1; d_gene: NA; CDR3nt: TGTGCCAGCAGCTTGGTCAAGTCGGGGAATCTGGCGTACAATGAGCAGTTCTTC; CDR3aa: CASSLVKSGNLAYNEQFF
abundance: few; v_gene: TRBV18; j_gene: TRBJ2-3; d_gene: NA; CDR3nt: TGTGCCAGCTCACCACCGGAGAAGGATACGCAGTATTTT; CDR3aa: CASSPPEKDTQYF
abundance: NA; v_gene: TRBV4-1; j_gene: TRBJ2-5; d_gene: TRBD2; CDR3nt: TGCGCCAGCAGCCAAGGTAGCCGTCGGACTAGCTGGATCTTGGGCCAAGAGACCCAGTACTTC; CDR3aa: CASSQGSRRTSWILGQETQYF
abundance: few; v_gene: TRBV29-1; j_gene: TRBJ2-6; d_gene: NA; CDR3nt: TGCAGCGTTGTAACTGAGGCTGGGGCCAACGTCCTGACTTTC; CDR3aa: CSVVTEAGANVLTF
abundance: many; v_gene: TRBV20-1; j_gene: TRBJ2-1; d_gene: NA; CDR3nt: TGCAGTGCTGGCCCCCCGGAGCGAAACAATGAGCAGTTCTTC; CDR3aa: CSAGPPERNNEQFF
abundance: many; v_gene: TRBV27; j_gene: TRBJ2-2; d_gene: NA; CDR3nt: TGTGCCAGCAGTTTACTCCCCAGGCCGAACACCGGGGAGCTGTTTTTT; CDR3aa: CASSLLPRPNTGELFF
abundance: few; v_gene: TRBV20-1; j_gene: TRBJ1-5; d_gene: TRBD1; CDR3nt: TGCAGTGCGTTGGGACAGGTGAATCAGCCCCAGCATTTT; CDR3aa: CSALGQVNQPQHF
abundance: many; v_gene: TRBV12-3/TRBV12-4; j_gene: TRBJ1-6; d_gene: TRBD1; CDR3nt: TGTGCCAGCGACGACAGGGAGAGAGGTTCACCCCTCCACTTT; CDR3aa: CASDDRERGSPLHF
abundance: many; v_gene: TRBV5-6; j_gene: TRBJ2-1; d_gene: TRBD2; CDR3nt: TGTGCCAGCAGCTTATCTAGCGGGAGATCCTACAATGAGCAGTTCTTC; CDR3aa: CASSLSSGRSYNEQFF
abundance: NA; v_gene: TRBV5-6; j_gene: TRBJ1-1; d_gene: NA; CDR3nt: TGTGCCAGCAGCCCCGGGTCCCACAGGGTGCGTCGGACTGAAGCTTTCTTT; CDR3aa: CASSPGSHRVRRTEAFF
abundance: many; v_gene: TRBV6-5; j_gene: TRBJ1-1; d_gene: NA; CDR3nt: TGTGCCAGCAGGACGACACCGAACACTGAAGCTTTCTTT; CDR3aa: CASRTTPNTEAFF
abundance: few; v_gene: TRBV10-3; j_gene: TRBJ2-7; d_gene: NA; CDR3nt: TGTGCCATCAGTGGGGGCGACAGGTTCTACGAGCAGTACTTC; CDR3aa: CAISGGDRFYEQYF
abundance: many; v_gene: TRBV28; j_gene: TRBJ2-7; d_gene: TRBD1; CDR3nt: TGTGCCAGCAGCACCCCCTCGACAGGGGAAGACGAGCAGTACTTC; CDR3aa: CASSTPSTGEDEQYF
abundance: many; v_gene: TRBV20-1; j_gene: TRBJ1-3; d_gene: NA; CDR3nt: TGCAGTGCTCCGGGGGGGGGCGTTGGAAACACCATATATTTT; CDR3aa: CSAPGGGVGNTIYF
abundance: many; v_gene: TRBV10-3; j_gene: TRBJ2-1; d_gene: NA; CDR3nt: TGTGCCATCAGTGAGGATAATGAGCAGTTCTTC; CDR3aa: CAISEDNEQFF
abundance: many; v_gene: TRBV11-2; j_gene: TRBJ1-1; d_gene: NA; CDR3nt: TGTGCCAGCAGCTTGGCGGTAGGCACTGAAGCTTTCTTT; CDR3aa: CASSLAVGTEAFF
abundance: many; v_gene: TRBV29-1; j_gene: TRBJ2-5; d_gene: TRBD2; CDR3nt: TGCAGCGTTGATCCAAGCGGGAGAGAGACCCAGTACTTC; CDR3aa: CSVDPSGRETQYF
abundance: NA; v_gene: TRBV30; j_gene: TRBJ2-1; d_gene: NA; CDR3nt: TGTGCCTGGAGTTCCTCCAGGTTTGGTGAGCAGTTCTTC; CDR3aa: CAWSSSRFGEQFF
abundance: NA; v_gene: TRBV5-1; j_gene: TRBJ2-7; d_gene: NA; CDR3nt: TGCGCCAGCAGCCTCTCCCCCGACGGCTACGAGCAGTACTTC; CDR3aa: CASSLSPDGYEQYF
abundance: many; v_gene: TRBV20-1; j_gene: TRBJ2-3; d_gene: TRBD1; CDR3nt: TGCAGTGCTCTATCCACAGGGGCGGCCACAGATACGCAGTATTTT; CDR3aa: CSALSTGAATDTQYF
abundance: many; v_gene: TRBV11-2; j_gene: TRBJ2-3; d_gene: NA; CDR3nt: TGTGCCAGCAGCTTAGAACTGCGGGGACTCACAGATACGCAGTATTTT; CDR3aa: CASSLELRGLTDTQYF
abundance: many; v_gene: TRBV27; j_gene: TRBJ1-6; d_gene: NA; CDR3nt: TGTGCCAGCAGCCCGGTGGGTACAGCTAATTCACCCCTCCACTTT; CDR3aa: CASSPVGTANSPLHF
abundance: NA; v_gene: TRBV13; j_gene: TRBJ2-7; d_gene: TRBD2; CDR3nt: TGTGCCAGCAGCCCGGGACTAGCGGGATCATCGAGCGAGCAGTACTTC; CDR3aa: CASSPGLAGSSSEQYF
abundance: many; v_gene: TRBV7-8; j_gene: TRBJ1-1; d_gene: NA; CDR3nt: TGTGCCAGCAGCTTATTTAGGGCAACGAACACTGAAGCTTTCTTT; CDR3aa: CASSLFRATNTEAFF
abundance: many; v_gene: TRBV29-1; j_gene: TRBJ2-1; d_gene: NA; CDR3nt: TGCAGCGTCGCACGGCCTACTCCAAATCGGCGGCAGTTCTTC; CDR3aa: CSVARPTPNRRQFF
abundance: NA; v_gene: TRBV6-1; j_gene: TRBJ1-2; d_gene: TRBD1; CDR3nt: TGTGCCAGCAGTGAGCGACAGGGTGGGTCCTATGGCTACACCTTC; CDR3aa: CASSERQGGSYGYTF
abundance: many; v_gene: TRBV3-1; j_gene: TRBJ2-7; d_gene: NA; CDR3nt: TGTGCCAGCGGGGGGCTGGCGGAGAGGGGCGAGCAGTACTTC; CDR3aa: CASGGLAERGEQYF
abundance: many; v_gene: TRBV5-1; j_gene: TRBJ1-2; d_gene: NA; CDR3nt: TGCGCCAGCAGCCCGGGGCACGTTTCTTTCACGGGCGGCTACACCTTC; CDR3aa: CASSPGHVSFTGGYTF
abundance: NA; v_gene: TRBV30; j_gene: TRBJ1-1; d_gene: NA; CDR3nt: TGTGCCTGGAGTATTCCGGGAGGGGACACTGAAGCTTTCTTT; CDR3aa: CAWSIPGGDTEAFF
abundance: many; v_gene: TRBV12-3/TRBV12-4; j_gene: TRBJ2-7; d_gene: TRBD1; CDR3nt: TGTGCCAGCAGTAGACTGACAGGGCCCCAGTACTTC; CDR3aa: CASSRLTGPQYF
abundance: many; v_gene: TRBV10-3; j_gene: TRBJ2-7; d_gene: TRBD2; CDR3nt: TGTGCCATCAGTCAATGGACTAGCGGGGGAACCTACGAGCAGTACTTC; CDR3aa: CAISQWTSGGTYEQYF
abundance: many; v_gene: TRBV20-1; j_gene: TRBJ2-5; d_gene: NA; CDR3nt: TGCAGTGCTAGCCCTAGAGAAGAGACCCAGTACTTC; CDR3aa: CSASPREETQYF
abundance: many; v_gene: TRBV18; j_gene: TRBJ2-1; d_gene: NA; CDR3nt: TGTGCCAGCTCACCAGCCTCCAGGACCTACAATGAGCAGTTCTTC; CDR3aa: CASSPASRTYNEQFF
abundance: many; v_gene: TRBV6-2/TRBV6-3; j_gene: TRBJ2-2; d_gene: NA; CDR3nt: TGTGCCAGCAGTGGCCGCTCGTGGCGCCAGAACACCGGGGAGCTGTTTTTT; CDR3aa: CASSGRSWRQNTGELFF
abundance: NA; v_gene: TRBV5-5; j_gene: TRBJ1-1; d_gene: NA; CDR3nt: TGTGCCAGCAGCACGGGACCCGGCACTGAAGCTTTCTTT; CDR3aa: CASSTGPGTEAFF